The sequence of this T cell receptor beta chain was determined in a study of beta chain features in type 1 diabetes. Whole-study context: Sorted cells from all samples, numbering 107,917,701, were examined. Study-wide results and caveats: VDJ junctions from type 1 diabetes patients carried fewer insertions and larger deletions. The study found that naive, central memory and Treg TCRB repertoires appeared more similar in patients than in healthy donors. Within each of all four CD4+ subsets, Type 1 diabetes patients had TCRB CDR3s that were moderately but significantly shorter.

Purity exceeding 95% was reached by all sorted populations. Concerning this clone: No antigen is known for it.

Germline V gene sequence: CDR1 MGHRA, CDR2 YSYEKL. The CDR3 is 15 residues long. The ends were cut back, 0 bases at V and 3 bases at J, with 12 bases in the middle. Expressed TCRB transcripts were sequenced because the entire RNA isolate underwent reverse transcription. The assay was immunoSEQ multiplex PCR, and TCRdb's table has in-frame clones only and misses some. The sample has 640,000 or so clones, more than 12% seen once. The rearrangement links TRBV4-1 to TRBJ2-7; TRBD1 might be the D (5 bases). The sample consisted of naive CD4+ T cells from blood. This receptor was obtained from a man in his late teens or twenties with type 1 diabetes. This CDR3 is CASSQESRDGYEQYF. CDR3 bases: TGCGCCAGCAGCCAAGAATCCAGGGATGGCTACGAGCAGTACTTC.